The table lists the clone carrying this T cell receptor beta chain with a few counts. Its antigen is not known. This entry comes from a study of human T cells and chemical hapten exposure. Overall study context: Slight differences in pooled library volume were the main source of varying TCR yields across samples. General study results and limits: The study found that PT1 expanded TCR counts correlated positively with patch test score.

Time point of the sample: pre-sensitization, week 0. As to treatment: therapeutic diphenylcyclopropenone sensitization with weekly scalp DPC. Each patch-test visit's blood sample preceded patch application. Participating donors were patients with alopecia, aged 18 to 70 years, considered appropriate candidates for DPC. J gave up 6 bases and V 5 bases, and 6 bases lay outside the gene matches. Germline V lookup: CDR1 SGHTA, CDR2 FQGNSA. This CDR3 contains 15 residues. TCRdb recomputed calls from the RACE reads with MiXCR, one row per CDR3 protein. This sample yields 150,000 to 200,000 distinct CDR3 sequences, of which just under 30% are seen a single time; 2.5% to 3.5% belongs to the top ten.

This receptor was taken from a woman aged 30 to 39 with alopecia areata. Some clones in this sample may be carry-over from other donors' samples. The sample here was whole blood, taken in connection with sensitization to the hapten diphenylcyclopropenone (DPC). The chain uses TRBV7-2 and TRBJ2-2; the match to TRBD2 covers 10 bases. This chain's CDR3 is CASSPSGGAPGELFF. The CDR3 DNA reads TGTGCCAGCAGCCCGAGCGGGGGGGCCCCCGGGGAGCTGTTTTTT.